These T cell receptor beta chains were read from a single sample in a study of beta chain features in type 1 diabetes. Sequencing used immunoSEQ multiplex PCR; TCRdb keeps in-frame clones, though not all of them. The data contain about 270,000 clones, 11% to 15% of them singletons. Sequenced sample: naive CD4+ T cells from blood. The source is a middle-aged woman in good health. CDR3s include the opening cysteine and the closing phenylalanine or tryptophan. Each record gives: D gene, V gene, J gene, clone size, CDR3 protein, CDR3 DNA. A D gene is named only where the DNA matches it firmly. Where a row states a size, it is once, few, many or the class of an expanded clone; other rows omit it.

D gene: TRBD2; V gene: TRBV4-1; J gene: TRBJ2-7; clone size: .; CDR3 protein: CASSQEASRGFSYEQYF; CDR3 DNA: TGCGCCAGCAGCCAAGAAGCCTCGCGGGGGTTCTCCTACGAGCAGTACTTC
D gene: .; V gene: TRBV9; J gene: TRBJ2-3; clone size: few; CDR3 protein: CASSVGAGRTDTQYF; CDR3 DNA: TGTGCAAGCAGCGTAGGGGCGGGGCGCACAGATACGCAGTATTTT
D gene: TRBD1; V gene: TRBV6-1; J gene: TRBJ1-2; clone size: .; CDR3 protein: CASSERQGIGLDGYTF; CDR3 DNA: TGTGCCAGCAGTGAACGACAGGGGATAGGGTTGGATGGCTACACCTTC
D gene: .; V gene: TRBV7-6; J gene: TRBJ2-7; clone size: few; CDR3 protein: CASSLDRLMGGSYEQYF; CDR3 DNA: TGTGCCAGCAGCTTAGATAGGTTGATGGGGGGCTCCTACGAGCAGTACTTC
D gene: .; V gene: TRBV7-9; J gene: TRBJ1-4; clone size: .; CDR3 protein: CASSRWGGATNEKLFF; CDR3 DNA: TGTGCCAGCAGCCGATGGGGGGGAGCAACTAATGAAAAACTGTTTTTT
D gene: .; V gene: TRBV19; J gene: TRBJ2-5; clone size: .; CDR3 protein: CASSEGVTQYF; CDR3 DNA: TGTGCCAGTAGCGAGGGCGTAACCCAGTACTTC
D gene: .; V gene: TRBV28; J gene: TRBJ1-2; clone size: once; CDR3 protein: CASSPLGGGYTF; CDR3 DNA: TGTGCCAGCAGCCCACTCGGGGGTGGCTACACCTTC
D gene: TRBD1; V gene: TRBV7-9; J gene: TRBJ2-5; clone size: few; CDR3 protein: CASSPRGQRGETQYF; CDR3 DNA: TGTGCCAGCAGCCCCAGGGGGCAAAGGGGAGAGACCCAGTACTTC
D gene: TRBD1; V gene: TRBV5-1; J gene: TRBJ2-5; clone size: few; CDR3 protein: CASSADRDGTQYF; CDR3 DNA: TGCGCCAGCAGCGCGGACAGGGACGGGACCCAGTACTTC
D gene: TRBD1; V gene: TRBV6-6; J gene: TRBJ2-5; clone size: few; CDR3 protein: CASSYRQGQETQYF; CDR3 DNA: TGTGCCAGCAGTTATCGACAGGGTCAAGAGACCCAGTACTTC
D gene: .; V gene: TRBV27; J gene: TRBJ1-5; clone size: .; CDR3 protein: CASSRGRGQPQHF; CDR3 DNA: TGTGCCAGCAGCCGCGGCCGGGGTCAGCCCCAGCATTTT
D gene: TRBD1; V gene: TRBV2; J gene: TRBJ2-1; clone size: .; CDR3 protein: CARGQGEVSEQFF; CDR3 DNA: TGTGCCAGGGGACAGGGAGAAGTTAGTGAGCAGTTCTTC
D gene: TRBD1; V gene: TRBV19; J gene: TRBJ1-5; clone size: .; CDR3 protein: CASSAGQENQPQHF; CDR3 DNA: TGTGCCAGTAGTGCGGGACAGGAGAATCAGCCCCAGCATTTT
D gene: .; V gene: TRBV29-1; J gene: TRBJ2-3; clone size: many; CDR3 protein: CSVDSAGIDTQYF; CDR3 DNA: TGCAGCGTTGATTCTGCGGGAATAGATACGCAGTATTTT
D gene: .; V gene: TRBV27; J gene: TRBJ1-6; clone size: .; CDR3 protein: CASRGQPYNSPLHF; CDR3 DNA: TGTGCCAGCAGAGGACAGCCTTATAATTCACCCCTCCACTTT
D gene: .; V gene: TRBV4-1; J gene: TRBJ1-1; clone size: .; CDR3 protein: CASSPVPGTEAFF; CDR3 DNA: TGCGCCAGCAGTCCAGTCCCCGGGACTGAAGCTTTCTTT
D gene: .; V gene: TRBV10-3; J gene: TRBJ1-2; clone size: .; CDR3 protein: CAISEFGTLDGYTF; CDR3 DNA: TGTGCCATCAGTGAGTTCGGGACATTAGATGGCTACACCTTC
D gene: .; V gene: TRBV4-3; J gene: TRBJ1-5; clone size: many; CDR3 protein: CASSQGTEMHQPQHF; CDR3 DNA: TGCGCCAGCAGCCAAGGGACAGAAATGCATCAGCCCCAGCATTTT
D gene: .; V gene: TRBV9; J gene: TRBJ1-3; clone size: few; CDR3 protein: CASSDGSPISGNTIYF; CDR3 DNA: TGTGCCAGCAGCGACGGGTCCCCTATCTCTGGAAACACCATATATTTT
D gene: TRBD1; V gene: TRBV27; J gene: TRBJ1-1; clone size: few; CDR3 protein: CASSLAQGVGAFF; CDR3 DNA: TGTGCCAGCAGTTTAGCACAGGGGGTGGGAGCTTTCTTT
D gene: .; V gene: TRBV29-1; J gene: TRBJ2-7; clone size: few; CDR3 protein: CSVEKGGRGAQYF; CDR3 DNA: TGCAGCGTTGAAAAGGGAGGACGAGGGGCGCAGTACTTC
D gene: TRBD1; V gene: TRBV7-9; J gene: TRBJ1-3; clone size: few; CDR3 protein: CASSQAPGGGNTIYF; CDR3 DNA: TGTGCCAGCAGCCAAGCCCCAGGGGGAGGAAACACCATATATTTT
D gene: .; V gene: TRBV4-3; J gene: TRBJ2-2; clone size: few; CDR3 protein: CASSQQPLDSLNTGELFF; CDR3 DNA: TGCGCCAGCAGCCAACAACCCCTAGACAGCCTGAACACCGGGGAGCTGTTTTTT
D gene: .; V gene: TRBV7-9; J gene: TRBJ2-7; clone size: .; CDR3 protein: CASSLGEYSYEQYF; CDR3 DNA: TGTGCCAGCAGCTTAGGGGAGTATTCCTACGAGCAGTACTTC
D gene: .; V gene: TRBV18; J gene: TRBJ2-5; clone size: .; CDR3 protein: CASSPPGMSSYQETQYF; CDR3 DNA: TGTGCCAGCTCACCACCTGGTATGAGTAGTTACCAAGAGACCCAGTACTTC
D gene: TRBD1; V gene: TRBV9; J gene: TRBJ1-6; clone size: .; CDR3 protein: CASSVAGGSDSPLHF; CDR3 DNA: TGTGCCAGCAGCGTAGCAGGGGGCTCCGATTCACCCCTCCACTTT
D gene: TRBD1; V gene: TRBV2; J gene: TRBJ1-5; clone size: few; CDR3 protein: CASRTGVNQPQHF; CDR3 DNA: TGTGCCAGCAGGACAGGGGTCAATCAGCCCCAGCATTTT
D gene: TRBD1; V gene: TRBV6-5; J gene: TRBJ2-3; clone size: .; CDR3 protein: CASRRQGTHTQYF; CDR3 DNA: TGTGCCAGCAGAAGACAGGGAACACATACGCAGTATTTT
D gene: TRBD2; V gene: TRBV9; J gene: TRBJ2-2; clone size: few; CDR3 protein: CASAASLLAGGRDTGELFF; CDR3 DNA: TGTGCCAGCGCCGCGTCCCTACTAGCGGGGGGGCGGGACACCGGGGAGCTGTTTTTT
D gene: TRBD2; V gene: TRBV29-1; J gene: TRBJ2-5; clone size: .; CDR3 protein: CSVGDGGSETQYF; CDR3 DNA: TGCAGCGTTGGGGACGGGGGGTCGGAGACCCAGTACTTC
D gene: TRBD1; V gene: TRBV28; J gene: TRBJ1-4; clone size: .; CDR3 protein: CASTDRVFGKLFF; CDR3 DNA: TGTGCCAGCACGGACAGGGTTTTTGGAAAACTGTTTTTT
D gene: TRBD2; V gene: TRBV6-5; J gene: TRBJ2-1; clone size: .; CDR3 protein: CASSYQRGVYEQFF; CDR3 DNA: TGTGCCAGCAGTTACCAGCGGGGGGTATATGAGCAGTTCTTC
D gene: TRBD1; V gene: TRBV19; J gene: TRBJ2-7; clone size: .; CDR3 protein: CASQSDVGQDYEQYF; CDR3 DNA: TGTGCCAGCCAATCCGACGTGGGACAGGACTACGAGCAGTACTTC
D gene: TRBD2; V gene: TRBV6-5; J gene: TRBJ2-7; clone size: few; CDR3 protein: CASSYGLAGTYEQYF; CDR3 DNA: TGTGCCAGCAGTTACGGACTAGCGGGGACCTACGAGCAGTACTTC
D gene: .; V gene: TRBV4-3; J gene: TRBJ2-1; clone size: .; CDR3 protein: CASSQDLHNFRTYNEQFF; CDR3 DNA: TGCGCCAGCAGCCAAGATCTTCACAATTTCAGGACCTACAATGAGCAGTTCTTC
D gene: .; V gene: TRBV14; J gene: TRBJ1-2; clone size: few; CDR3 protein: CASSQDRQSHYGYTF; CDR3 DNA: TGTGCCAGCAGCCAAGACAGGCAGTCACACTATGGCTACACCTTC
D gene: TRBD1; V gene: TRBV19; J gene: TRBJ1-2; clone size: few; CDR3 protein: CASSAWTGDYGYTF; CDR3 DNA: TGTGCCAGTAGTGCTTGGACAGGCGACTATGGCTACACCTTC
D gene: .; V gene: TRBV15; J gene: TRBJ2-2; clone size: few; CDR3 protein: CATSRGRADGELFF; CDR3 DNA: TGTGCCACCAGCAGAGGCCGAGCCGACGGGGAGCTGTTTTTT
D gene: TRBD1; V gene: TRBV5-4; J gene: TRBJ2-4; clone size: few; CDR3 protein: CASSRMGQAVSTKNIQYF; CDR3 DNA: TGTGCCAGCAGCCGAATGGGACAGGCGGTATCAACGAAAAACATTCAGTACTTC
D gene: TRBD1; V gene: TRBV10-3; J gene: TRBJ2-1; clone size: .; CDR3 protein: CAISPQGARNNEQFF; CDR3 DNA: TGTGCCATCAGTCCGCAGGGGGCTCGTAACAATGAGCAGTTCTTC
D gene: TRBD1; V gene: TRBV27; J gene: TRBJ1-6; clone size: few; CDR3 protein: CASSLGQGSNSPLHF; CDR3 DNA: TGTGCCAGCAGTTTGGGACAGGGAAGTAATTCACCCCTCCACTTT
D gene: TRBD1; V gene: TRBV27; J gene: TRBJ1-1; clone size: few; CDR3 protein: CASSLLGDRGREAFF; CDR3 DNA: TGTGCCAGCAGTCTCCTGGGGGACAGGGGGCGAGAAGCTTTCTTT
D gene: .; V gene: TRBV11-2; J gene: TRBJ2-1; clone size: .; CDR3 protein: CASTPPNSNEQFF; CDR3 DNA: TGTGCCAGCACCCCTCCCAACAGCAATGAGCAGTTCTTC
D gene: .; V gene: TRBV5-1; J gene: TRBJ1-1; clone size: .; CDR3 protein: CASSLGQEEGGHTEAFF; CDR3 DNA: TGCGCCAGCAGCTTGGGACAGGAGGAAGGGGGTCACACTGAAGCTTTCTTT
D gene: .; V gene: TRBV7-8; J gene: TRBJ2-7; clone size: .; CDR3 protein: CASRNQGSYEQYF; CDR3 DNA: TGTGCCAGCAGGAATCAGGGGTCGTACGAGCAGTACTTC
D gene: .; V gene: TRBV6-5; J gene: TRBJ1-1; clone size: .; CDR3 protein: CASTTPGMNTEAFF; CDR3 DNA: TGTGCCAGCACCACGCCGGGGATGAACACTGAAGCTTTCTTT
D gene: .; V gene: TRBV18; J gene: TRBJ2-5; clone size: few; CDR3 protein: CASSRGSQESQYF; CDR3 DNA: TGTGCCAGCTCCCGTGGGAGCCAAGAGAGCCAGTACTTC
D gene: TRBD1; V gene: TRBV6-5; J gene: TRBJ2-7; clone size: .; CDR3 protein: CASSPPGQSYEQYF; CDR3 DNA: TGTGCCAGCAGCCCACCGGGACAGTCCTACGAGCAGTACTTC
D gene: TRBD1; V gene: TRBV28; J gene: TRBJ1-2; clone size: .; CDR3 protein: CASSSPTGGWPEANYGYTF; CDR3 DNA: TGTGCCAGCAGTTCACCCACAGGGGGCTGGCCCGAAGCTAACTATGGCTACACCTTC
D gene: .; V gene: TRBV7-9; J gene: TRBJ1-2; clone size: .; CDR3 protein: CASSPLQGTPNYGYTF; CDR3 DNA: TGTGCCAGCAGCCCCCTACAGGGAACCCCTAACTATGGCTACACCTTC
D gene: .; V gene: TRBV5-4; J gene: TRBJ2-5; clone size: few; CDR3 protein: CASSWEVQETQYF; CDR3 DNA: TGTGCCAGCAGCTGGGAGGTACAAGAGACCCAGTACTTC
D gene: TRBD2; V gene: TRBV6-6; J gene: TRBJ2-3; clone size: few; CDR3 protein: CASSLIAGGTTDTQYF; CDR3 DNA: TGTGCCAGCAGTCTAATAGCGGGGGGAACCACAGATACGCAGTATTTT
D gene: TRBD2; V gene: TRBV19; J gene: TRBJ2-1; clone size: few; CDR3 protein: CASSIVPQRGVYNEQFF; CDR3 DNA: TGTGCCAGTAGTATAGTACCCCAGCGGGGGGTATACAATGAGCAGTTCTTC
D gene: TRBD1; V gene: TRBV9; J gene: TRBJ1-6; clone size: .; CDR3 protein: CASSPRQGTNSPLHF; CDR3 DNA: TGTGCCAGCAGCCCCCGACAGGGGACCAATTCACCCCTCCACTTT
D gene: TRBD1; V gene: TRBV6-6; J gene: TRBJ2-7; clone size: few; CDR3 protein: CASGIGTGLNEQYF; CDR3 DNA: TGTGCCAGCGGAATAGGGACAGGGTTAAACGAGCAGTACTTC
D gene: .; V gene: TRBV12-5; J gene: TRBJ1-5; clone size: few; CDR3 protein: CASGFGFTGQPQHF; CDR3 DNA: TGTGCTAGTGGTTTTGGATTCACAGGGCAGCCCCAGCATTTT